This TCR beta chain was identified during a study of blood T cells in healthy people across ages. Study-wide results and caveats: More naive CD4+ cells and higher diversity were found in long-lived than in aged donors.

The germline V gene encodes CDR1 MGHRA and CDR2 YSYEKL. J was trimmed by 4 bases and V by 6 bases; bases with no gene match: 12. There are 17 residues in the CDR3. A second PCR of 7 to 11 cycles used a sample-barcoded 5' primer and a J-beta primer mix. From the 5' RACE reads, TCRdb called clonotypes with MiXCR, one entry per CDR3 protein. The sample lists about 1.5 million distinct CDR3 sequences, 42% occurring once. As regards this clonotype: Its antigen is not identified.

The sequence was obtained from a woman between 18 and 29 years old in good health. The gene calls are TRBV4-1 and TRBJ1-1; 12 bases align to TRBD1. The source material was blood. The CDR3 DNA follows: TGCGCCAGCAGAAGCCGGGACAGGGGGCGCCTAAGCACTGAAGCTTTCTTT. It encodes CASRSRDRGRLSTEAFF.